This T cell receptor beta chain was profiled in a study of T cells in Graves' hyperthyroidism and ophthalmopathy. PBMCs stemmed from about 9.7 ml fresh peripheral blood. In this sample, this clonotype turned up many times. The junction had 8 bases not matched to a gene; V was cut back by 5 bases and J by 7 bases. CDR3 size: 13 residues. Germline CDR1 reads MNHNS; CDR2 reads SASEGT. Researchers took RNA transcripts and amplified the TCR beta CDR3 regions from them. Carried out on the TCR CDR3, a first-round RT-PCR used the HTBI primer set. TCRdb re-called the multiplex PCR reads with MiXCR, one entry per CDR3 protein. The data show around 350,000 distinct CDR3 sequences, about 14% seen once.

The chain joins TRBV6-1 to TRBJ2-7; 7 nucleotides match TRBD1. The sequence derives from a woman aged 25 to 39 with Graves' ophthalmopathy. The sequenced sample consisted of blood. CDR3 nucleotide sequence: TGTGCCAGCAGTCAAACAGGGGCGAGAGAGCAGTACTTC. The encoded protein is CASSQTGAREQYF.